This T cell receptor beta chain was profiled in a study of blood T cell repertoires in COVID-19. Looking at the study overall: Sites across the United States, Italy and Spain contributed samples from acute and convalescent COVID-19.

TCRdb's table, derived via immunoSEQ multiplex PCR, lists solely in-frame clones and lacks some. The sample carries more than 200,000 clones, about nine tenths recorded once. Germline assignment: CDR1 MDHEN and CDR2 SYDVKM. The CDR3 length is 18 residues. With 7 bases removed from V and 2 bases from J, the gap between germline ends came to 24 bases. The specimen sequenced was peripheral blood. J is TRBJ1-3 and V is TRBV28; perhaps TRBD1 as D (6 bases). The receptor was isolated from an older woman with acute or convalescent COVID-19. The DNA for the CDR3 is TGTGCCAGCATCCTCGGTCGGGGGGCCGCGTCGACTGGAAACACCATATATTTT. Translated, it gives CASILGRGAASTGNTIYF.